Listed below are T cell receptor beta chains from one sample, sequenced in a study of blood T cell repertoires in COVID-19. The protocol was immunoSEQ multiplex PCR, while the TCRdb copy is restricted to in-frame clones and leaves out a portion. Here the sample spans roughly 56,000 clones, more than 75% being singletons. Sample: peripheral blood. The receptors derive from a human donor in a cohort sampled during active COVID-19. CDR3s include the opening cysteine and the closing phenylalanine or tryptophan. The order of the fields is J gene, D gene, V gene, clone size, CDR3 length, CDR3 DNA, CDR3 protein. The D gene is left open where the match is weak. The listing skips clone size in some rows; elsewhere it reads once, few, many or a size class.

TRBJ2-3	TRBD2	TRBV2	.	17	TGTGCCAGCAGAGTAGCGGGAGGGCCAAAAGTAGGGGATACGCAGTATTTT	CASRVAGGPKVGDTQYF
TRBJ1-2	TRBD1	TRBV4-2	.	16	TGTGCCAGCAGCCAGATGACAGGGGTTGATAACTATGGCTACACCTTC	CASSQMTGVDNYGYTF
TRBJ1-2	.	TRBV28	.	16	TGTGCCAGCAGTTTCCGGACGGCGGGGCAGGAGTATGGCTACACCTTC	CASSFRTAGQEYGYTF
TRBJ2-7	TRBD2	TRBV19	.	16	TGTGCCAGTAGTATAAAAGGGGGGACTAGCAGTTACGAGCAGTACTTC	CASSIKGGTSSYEQYF
TRBJ1-1	TRBD1	TRBV18	.	15	TGTGCCAGCTCACCGAGACAGGGGGGAAACACTGAAGCTTTCTTT	CASSPRQGGNTEAFF
TRBJ2-3	TRBD2	TRBV6-5	.	15	TGTGCCAGCAGTTCAGAAAGGACTAGCGCGGATACGCAGTATTTT	CASSSERTSADTQYF
TRBJ2-5	.	TRBV3-1/TRBV3-2	.	12	TGTGCCAGCAGCCACCAACAAGAGACCCAGTACTTC	CASSHQQETQYF
TRBJ2-1	TRBD2	TRBV19	few	20	TGTGCCAGTAGTACCCCCCTTCCGACTAGCGGGAGGGGTCGTTACAATGAGCAGTTCTTC	CASSTPLPTSGRGRYNEQFF
TRBJ2-2	TRBD1	TRBV9	.	18	TGTGCCAGCAGCGTAGTTGAGTCAGGGGGTGGTAACACCGGGGAGCTGTTTTTT	CASSVVESGGGNTGELFF
TRBJ2-2	.	TRBV7-3	.	14	TGTGCCAGCAGCTCCGGGCCGGGGGACGGGGAGCTGTTTTTT	CASSSGPGDGELFF
TRBJ2-5	.	TRBV7-9	.	14	TGTGCCAGCAGCTTAAATGGCGGGATGGAGACCCAGTACTTC	CASSLNGGMETQYF
TRBJ1-6	TRBD1	TRBV18	few	15	TGTGCCAGCTCACCAGGGACAGGGGGGAATTCACCCCTCCACTTT	CASSPGTGGNSPLHF
TRBJ2-7	TRBD2	TRBV11-2	.	14	TGTGCCAGCAGCTTAAGCGGGAGGGCCGCCGAGCAGTACTTC	CASSLSGRAAEQYF
TRBJ2-1	TRBD2	TRBV11-3	.	13	TGTGCCAGCAGCTTAGATCCGGGGGGAAGGCAGTTCTTC	CASSLDPGGRQFF
TRBJ2-3	TRBD1	TRBV28	.	13	TGTGCCAGCAGGGAAAGGGGGCGGAATACGCAGTATTTT	CASRERGRNTQYF
TRBJ2-1	TRBD2	TRBV7-3	.	16	TGTGCCAGCAGCGATCAACTAGCGGGAGGTGCCAATGAGCAGTTCTTC	CASSDQLAGGANEQFF